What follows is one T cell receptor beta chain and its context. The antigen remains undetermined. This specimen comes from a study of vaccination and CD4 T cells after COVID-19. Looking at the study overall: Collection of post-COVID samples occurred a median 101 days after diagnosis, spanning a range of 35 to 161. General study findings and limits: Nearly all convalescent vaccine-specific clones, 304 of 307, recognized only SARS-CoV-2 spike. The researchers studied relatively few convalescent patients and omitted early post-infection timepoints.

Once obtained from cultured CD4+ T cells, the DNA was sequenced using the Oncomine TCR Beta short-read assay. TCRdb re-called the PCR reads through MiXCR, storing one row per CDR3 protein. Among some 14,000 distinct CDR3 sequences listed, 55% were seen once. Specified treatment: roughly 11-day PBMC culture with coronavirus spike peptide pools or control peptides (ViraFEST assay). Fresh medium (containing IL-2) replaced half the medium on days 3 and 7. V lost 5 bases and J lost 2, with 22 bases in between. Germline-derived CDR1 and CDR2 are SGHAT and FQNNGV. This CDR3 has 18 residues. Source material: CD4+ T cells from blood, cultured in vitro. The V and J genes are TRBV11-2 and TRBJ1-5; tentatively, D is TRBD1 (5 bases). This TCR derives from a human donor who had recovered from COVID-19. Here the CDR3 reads CASSLSQIVRGRNQPQHF. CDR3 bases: TGTGCCAGCAGCCTCTCCCAAATAGTTAGGGGCCGCAATCAGCCCCAGCATTTT.